The clone carrying this TCR beta chain was picked up many times. The entry originates in a study of T-cell reconstitution after alpha-beta-depleted transplantation in children. Per germline, CDR1 SGHAT and CDR2 FQDESV (reference sequence). The CDR3 totals 18 residues. V shed 5 bases and J shed 1 base, with 18 bases lying between them. Preparation of the TCRbeta library used unique molecular identifiers. TCRdb re-called the PCR reads with MiXCR, one entry per CDR3 protein. The data hold about half a million distinct CDR3 sequences, with around an eighth observed a single time. The sample was PBMCs from the stem cell graft donor, taken from the stem cell graft. The chain has TRBV11-1 and TRBJ2-6, with D possibly being TRBD1 (5 bases). This clonotype was sampled from a human donor who donated a stem cell graft to a child with combined immunodeficiency. The CDR3 loop is CASSPGLWHTSGANVLTF. CDR3 DNA sequence: TGTGCCAGCAGCCCAGGGCTGTGGCATACTTCTGGGGCCAACGTCCTGACTTTC.